These 8 T cell receptor beta chains were sequenced from one sample in a study of shared clonotypes between healthy human individuals. Naivety among CD8 cells was defined by CD45RO negativity and positive CCR7 selection, thereby excluding terminally differentiated effector memory CD45RA+ cells. Assay: immunoSEQ multiplex PCR; the TCRdb copy retains only in-frame clones and omits some. The data contain around 2,000,000 clones, approximately 95% of them seen just once; the ten biggest clones take up around 1.1%. Specimen: naive CD8+ T cells sorted from blood. The receptors were sampled from a man younger than 35 in good health.

The rearrangement joins TRBV7-9 to TRBJ2-5; 8 nucleotides match TRBD1. The CDR3 length is 14 residues. Germline trimming cut 4 bases from V and 3 bases from J; bases unmatched to any gene: 4. Germline assignment: CDR1 SEHNR and CDR2 FQNEAQ (reference sequence). The CDR3 here is CASSSLTGEETQYF. The CDR3 DNA follows: TGTGCCAGCAGCTCCCTGACAGGGGAAGAGACCCAGTACTTC. Looking up the rest from reference TRBV7-9 and TRBJ2-5 gives the full variable domain: DTGVSQNPRHKITKRGQNVTFRCDPISEHNRLYWYRQTLGQGPEFLTYFQNEAQLEKSRLLSDRFSAERPKGSFSTLEIQRTEQGDSAMYLCASSSLTGEETQYFGPGTRLLVL.

Concerning this clone itself: Other DNA variants within this sample encode the same CDR3. The chain is built from TRBV6-5 and TRBJ2-7, with a tentative D call TRBD2 (6 bases). Germline V gene data show CDR1 as MNHEY and CDR2 as SVGAGI. The CDR3 loop spans 13 amino acids. V was clipped by 3 bases and J by 2 bases, with 8 bases between them. The CDR3 bases are TGTGCCAGCAGTTATGGAGGGACCTACGAGCAGTACTTC. Amino acid sequence: CASSYGGTYEQYF.

This chain connects TRBV28 to TRBJ2-1, with TRBD1 matching 8 bases. V lost 7 bases and J lost 5; bases outside the gene matches: 7. Per germline, CDR1 MDHEN and CDR2 SYDVKM. The length of the CDR3 is 14 residues. The DNA for the CDR3 is TGTGCCAGCATACGGACAGGGTCGGACAATGAGCAGTTCTTC. Protein: CASIRTGSDNEQFF.

Regarding this clone: The same CDR3 can be traced to other DNA sequences in this sample. The chain carries TRBV4-1 and TRBJ1-1; D is uncertain. Germline V gives CDR1 MGHRA, CDR2 YSYEKL. Trimming pared 4 bases from V and 1 base from J, leaving 4 bases between. The CDR3 consists of 12 residues. In DNA form, the CDR3 reads TGCGCCAGCAGCCGGGGGAACACTGAAGCTTTCTTT. It yields the protein CASSRGNTEAFF.

As for this clone: At the DNA level, this CDR3 is encoded by other sequences in the same sample as well. The V and J genes are TRBV7-9 and TRBJ2-1, with a tentative D call TRBD1 (5 bases). Per germline, CDR1 SEHNR and CDR2 FQNEAQ (reference sequence). The CDR3 runs 15 residues. Trimming left V 0 bases short and J 1 base short, with 7 bases between. CDR3 DNA: TGTGCCAGCAGCTTAGCGCAGGGTTCCTACAATGAGCAGTTCTTC. It is translated as CASSLAQGSYNEQFF. The entire variable domain, with the rest obtained from reference TRBV7-9 and TRBJ2-1, is as follows: DTGVSQNPRHKITKRGQNVTFRCDPISEHNRLYWYRQTLGQGPEFLTYFQNEAQLEKSRLLSDRFSAERPKGSFSTLEIQRTEQGDSAMYLCASSLAQGSYNEQFFGPGTRLTVL.

This chain connects TRBV2 to TRBJ1-1; D is ambiguous. Germline V lookup: CDR1 SNHLY, CDR2 FYNNEI. The V and J ends lost 7 bases and 0 bases respectively, with 9 bases between them. The CDR3 is 13 amino acids. The CDR3 reads CASIRTVNTEAFF. The CDR3 DNA is TGTGCCAGCATCCGTACTGTGAACACTGAAGCTTTCTTT.

The CDR3 sequence is CASSSGMTIFF. The DNA for the CDR3 is TGTGCCAGCAGTTCCGGGATGACCATTTTCTTT. The chain recombines TRBV5-6 with TRBJ1-1; D is unclear. Trimming removed 5 bases at V and 13 bases at J, with 15 bases between. Germline-derived CDR1 and CDR2 are SGHDT and YYEEEE. CDR3 length: 11 amino acids.

The chain is built from TRBV16 and TRBJ2-2, with a possible D match to TRBD2 (6 bases). CDR3 length: 16 residues. With 0 bases removed from V and 3 bases from J, the gap between germline ends came to 11 bases. The germline V gene encodes CDR1 KGHSY and CDR2 FQNENV. The CDR3 DNA reads as TGTGCCAGCAGCCAATCGTACCTAGCGCACACCGGGGAGCTGTTTTTT. Translation gives CASSQSYLAHTGELFF.